This TCR beta chain appears in the sequencing data of a study of shared clonotypes between healthy human individuals. General study results and limits: Rarefaction showed sorted-subset sequencing was incomplete despite large depth.

TCRdb's copy holds only in-frame clones and misses some; the assay was immunoSEQ multiplex PCR. The sample shows about a million clones, less than 85% of them seen only once. Details on this clone: The antigen is not known.

V trimming: 4 bases; J trimming: 4 bases; junction bases outside the gene matches: 9. The CDR3 extends over 15 amino acids. The germline V gene encodes CDR1 SGHRS and CDR2 YFSETQ. The chain uses TRBV5-1 and TRBJ1-1; 8 positions match TRBD1. The clonotype was recovered from a man between 18 and 29 years old in good health. Material: memory CD4+ T cells sorted from blood. The subset is: CD45RA-negative fraction. The CDR3 region is CASSDLDRASTEAFF. The CDR3 DNA sequence: TGCGCCAGCAGCGATCTGGACAGGGCCAGCACTGAAGCTTTCTTT.